This T cell receptor beta chain was sequenced for a study of blood T cells in healthy people across ages. Points on this clonotype: Its specificity is unknown.

Germline V gene sequence: CDR1 SNHLY, CDR2 FYNNEI. The CDR3 contains 16 residues. V lost 5 bases and J lost 5; bases outside the gene matches: 12. At least 6 million PBMCs were isolated per sample. Study-level results: Greater diversity and more naive CD4+ cells were seen in long-lived donors than in aged donors. TCR beta diversity correlated strongly with naive T cell percentage.

Then a second PCR, running about 6 to 11 cycles, was carried out with a sample-barcoded 5' primer and a J-beta primer mix. A template-switch adaptor with 12 random nucleotides tagged each cDNA molecule. TCRdb processed the 5' RACE reads anew with MiXCR; each CDR3 protein has one entry. This sample yields around 1.7 million distinct CDR3 sequences, of which roughly 30% are seen a single time; 6.5% to 8.5% belongs to the top ten. The origin of this receptor is a woman in her thirties in good health. The chain is built from TRBV2 and TRBJ2-3; 8 nucleotides agree with TRBD2. The sequenced sample consisted of blood. As DNA, the CDR3 is TGTGCCAGCAGTTCCCTGTCGGGGGGGCTGGGAGATACGCAGTATTTT. Amino acid sequence: CASSSLSGGLGDTQYF.